The 3 T cell receptor beta chains below come from one sample, sequenced in a study of cytomegalovirus exposure and HLA in healthy donors. Vbeta (60) and Jbeta (13) primers were used in the PCR. Produced via immunoSEQ multiplex PCR; TCRdb's table is partial and in-frame only. Of about 83,000 clones in the sample, about 70% were seen once. The sequencing sample was made of PBMCs. The receptors stem from a man in his sixties in good health and CMV-seronegative.

This clone was seen only a few times. V is TRBV28 and J is TRBJ2-7, with 13 bases identical to TRBD2. This CDR3 has 15 residues. The J segment lost 4 bases and the V segment lost 6 bases, leaving 6 bases of the junction unmatched. CDR1 and CDR2 (germline): MDHEN, SYDVKM. CDR3 nucleotide sequence: TGTGCCAGCAGCCCCGGGACTAGCGGGACTTACGAGCAGTACTTC. Its protein product is CASSPGTSGTYEQYF.

The chain employs TRBV4-3 and TRBJ1-2; D remains ambiguous. Between the trimmed V and J ends, which lost 1 base and 4 bases, there was a span of 7 bases. Germline V lookup: CDR1 LGHNA, CDR2 YSLEER. The CDR3 totals 13 residues. CDR3 DNA: TGCGCCAGCAGCCAAGCGGGAGGCTATGGCTACACCTTC. It encodes CASSQAGGYGYTF.

A single count supports this clone. The genes are TRBV5-4 and TRBJ1-1, with TRBD1 matching over 7 bases. Looked up from germline, CDR1 is SGHNT and CDR2 is YYREEE (reference sequence). V trimming: 4 bases; J trimming: 3 bases; junction bases outside the gene matches: 3. This CDR3 has 13 amino acids. DNA for the CDR3: TGTGCCAGCAGCCGGGACAGACACACTGAAGCTTTCTTT. Encoded protein: CASSRDRHTEAFF. Using reference TRBV5-4 and TRBJ1-1 for the parts outside the CDR3, the full variable domain is ETGVTQSPTHLIKTRGQQVTLRCSSQSGHNTVSWYQQALGQGPQFIFQYYREEENGRGNFPPRFSGLQFPNYSSELNVNALELDDSALYLCASSRDRHTEAFFGQGTRLTVV.